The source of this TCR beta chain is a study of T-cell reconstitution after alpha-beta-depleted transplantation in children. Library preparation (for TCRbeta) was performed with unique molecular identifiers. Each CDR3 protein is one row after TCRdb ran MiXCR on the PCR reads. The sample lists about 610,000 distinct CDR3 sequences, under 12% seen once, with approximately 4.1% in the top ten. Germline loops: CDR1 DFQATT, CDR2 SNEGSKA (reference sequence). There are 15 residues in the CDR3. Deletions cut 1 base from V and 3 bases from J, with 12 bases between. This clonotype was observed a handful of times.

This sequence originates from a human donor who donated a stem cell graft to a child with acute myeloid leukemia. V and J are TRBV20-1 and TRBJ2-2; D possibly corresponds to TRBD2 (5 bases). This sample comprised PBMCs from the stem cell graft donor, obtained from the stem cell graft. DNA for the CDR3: TGCAGTGCTAGAGTTCCGGGAACACACACCGGGGAGCTGTTTTTT. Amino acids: CSARVPGTHTGELFF.